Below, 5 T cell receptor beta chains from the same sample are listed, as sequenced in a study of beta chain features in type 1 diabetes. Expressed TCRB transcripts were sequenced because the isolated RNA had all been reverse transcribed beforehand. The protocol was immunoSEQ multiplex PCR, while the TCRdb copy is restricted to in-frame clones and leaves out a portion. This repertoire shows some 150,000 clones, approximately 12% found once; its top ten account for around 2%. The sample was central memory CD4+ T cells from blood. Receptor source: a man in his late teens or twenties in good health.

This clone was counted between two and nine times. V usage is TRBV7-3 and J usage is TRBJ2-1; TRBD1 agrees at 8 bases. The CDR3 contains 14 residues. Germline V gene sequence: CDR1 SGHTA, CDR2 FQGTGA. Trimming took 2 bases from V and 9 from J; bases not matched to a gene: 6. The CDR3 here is CASSLAQGATEQFF. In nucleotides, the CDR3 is TGTGCCAGCAGCTTAGCTCAGGGGGCCACTGAGCAGTTCTTC.

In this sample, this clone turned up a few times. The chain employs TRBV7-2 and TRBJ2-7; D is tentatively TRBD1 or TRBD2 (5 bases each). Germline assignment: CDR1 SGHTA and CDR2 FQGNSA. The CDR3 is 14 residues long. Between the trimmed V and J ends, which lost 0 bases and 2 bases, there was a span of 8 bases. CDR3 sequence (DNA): TGTGCCAGCAGCTTAGCCGGGGCCGCCTACGAGCAGTACTTC. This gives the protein CASSLAGAAYEQYF.

This CDR3 is CASSTRTGRNTEAFF. CDR3 nucleotide sequence: TGTGCCAGCAGCACCCGGACAGGGAGGAACACTGAAGCTTTCTTT. The V gene is TRBV9, the J gene TRBJ1-1; 8 positions agree with TRBD1. From germline, CDR1 is SGDLS and CDR2 YYNGEE. CDR3 length: 15 amino acids. The V and J ends lost 4 bases and 1 base, in that order; junction bases with no gene match: 6.

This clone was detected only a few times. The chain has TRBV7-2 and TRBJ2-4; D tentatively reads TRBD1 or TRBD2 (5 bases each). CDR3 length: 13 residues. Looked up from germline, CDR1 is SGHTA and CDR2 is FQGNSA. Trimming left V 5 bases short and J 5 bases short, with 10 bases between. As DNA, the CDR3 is TGTGCCAGCAGCCTGGGGACCGAAAACATTCAGTACTTC. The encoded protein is CASSLGTENIQYF.

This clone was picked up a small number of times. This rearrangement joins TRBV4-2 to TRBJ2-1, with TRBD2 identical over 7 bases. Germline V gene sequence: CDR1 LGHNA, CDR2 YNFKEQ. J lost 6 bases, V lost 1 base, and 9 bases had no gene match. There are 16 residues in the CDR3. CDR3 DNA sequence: TGTGCCAGCAGCCAAGTAGAACGGGGGGACTTCAATGAGCAGTTCTTC. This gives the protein CASSQVERGDFNEQFF.